This TCR beta chain appears in the sequencing data of a study of shared clonotypes between healthy human individuals. General study results and limits: Across a few donors, naive CD4 shared roughly 5%, naive CD8 more than 3%, memory CD4 roughly 2.2%, memory CD8 0.4% to 0.5%.

Notes on this clone: Antigen specificity is unknown.

The protocol was immunoSEQ multiplex PCR, while the TCRdb copy is restricted to in-frame clones and leaves out a portion. The top ten clones hold around 0.4% of a sample with under 2.5 million clones, roughly 92% of them seen once. Every donor, a Caucasian adult, lived in Nashville, Tennessee. Germline CDR1 SNHLY, CDR2 FYNNEI. Trimming removed 4 bases from V and 8 bases from J; junction bases left unmatched: 6. This CDR3 contains 13 residues. The sequence was collected from a man aged 18-30 years in good health. Some clones in this sample may be carry-over from other donors' samples. The chain joins TRBV2 to TRBJ1-2; 8 bases match TRBD1. Sequencing was carried out using naive CD4+ T cells from PBMCs. The subset is: CD45RA+ positively selected. The CDR3 protein is CASSGSRDRGYTF. As DNA, the CDR3 is TGTGCCAGCAGTGGGTCTCGGGACAGGGGCTACACCTTC.